The 11 T cell receptor beta chains below all came from one sample that was sequenced in a study of blood T cells in healthy people across ages. It was with a sample-barcoded 5' primer and a J-beta primer mix that a second PCR of roughly 7 to 12 cycles was run. TCRdb fed the 5' RACE reads into MiXCR, producing one record per CDR3 protein. The sample yields about 620,000 distinct CDR3 sequences, about 50% seen once. Material: blood. The receptors were sampled from a woman of 80 years or more in good health.

V and J are TRBV12-3 or TRBV12-4 and TRBJ1-5; 7 nucleotides align to TRBD1. V was pared by 5 bases and J by 5 bases, with 9 bases of the junction left unmatched. The CDR3 is 15 residues long. CDR3 in amino acids: CASSAGGIGDQPQHF. The CDR3 region has the DNA TGTGCCAGCAGTGCAGGGGGTATAGGCGATCAGCCCCAGCATTTT.

The chain combines TRBV20-1 with TRBJ2-3; possibly TRBD1 for D (5 bases). With 2 bases removed from V and 5 bases from J, the gap between germline ends came to 17 bases. CDR1 is DFQATT and CDR2 is SNEGSKA in the germline V gene (reference sequence). The CDR3 runs to 15 residues. As DNA, the CDR3 is TGCAGTGCTAGATCCTCCAGGGAAGTAAGAGATACGCAGTATTTT. This sequence encodes CSARSSREVRDTQYF.

Worth noting for this clonotype: A much larger clone sits a single nucleotide away, making a read error possible. The rearrangement uses TRBV28 and TRBJ2-7; 10 nucleotides align to TRBD1. The germline V gene has CDR1 MDHEN and CDR2 SYDVKM. CDR3 length equals 16 residues. V shed 7 bases and J 1 base; nucleotides not matched to a gene: 10. CDR3 loop: CASISTGTGVSYEQYF. As DNA, the CDR3 is TGTGCCAGCATTTCAACTGGGACAGGGGTGTCCTACGAGCAGTACTTC.

The CDR3 region is CSARVGDGYTF. CDR3 bases: TGCAGTGCTAGAGTTGGTGATGGCTACACCTTC. The chain joins TRBV20-1 to TRBJ1-2; D not certain. Trimming shortened V by 1 base and J by 6 bases, and 6 bases separated the two germline ends. Germline CDR1 is DFQATT and CDR2 is SNEGSKA (reference sequence). This CDR3 is 11 amino acids long.

The rearrangement joins TRBV2 to TRBJ2-4, with a possible D match to TRBD2 (6 bases). The J call may be faulty, since TRBJ2-7 better matches the DNA end. CDR1 is SNHLY, CDR2 FYNNEI, per germline. There are 15 residues in the CDR3. In DNA, the CDR3 is TGTGCCAGCAGTGGGTTGGGGACTGTTGCCTACGAGCAGTACTTC. It is translated as CASSGLGTVAYEQYF.

The chain couples TRBV10-3 to TRBJ2-1, with D tentatively TRBD2 (6 bases). The V gene's germline CDR1 is ENHRY and CDR2 SYGVKD. CDR3 size: 15 residues. V was trimmed by 0 bases and J by 2 bases, leaving 8 bases between them. The CDR3 spells CAISESRGTYNEQFF. CDR3 DNA sequence: TGTGCCATCAGTGAGTCTCGGGGGACCTACAATGAGCAGTTCTTC.

This chain connects TRBV7-9 to TRBJ2-6; either TRBD1 or TRBD2 may fit D (5 bases each). The CDR3 loop spans 19 amino acids. CDR1 is SEHNR and CDR2 is FQNEAQ in the germline V gene (reference sequence). Trimming took off 6 bases at V and 0 bases at J, with 21 bases between the two ends. The CDR3 DNA reads as TGTGCCAGCAGAGAGAGTTCGATGGGACCGACCTCTGGGGCCAACGTCCTGACTTTC. Amino acid sequence: CASRESSMGPTSGANVLTF.

This chain uses TRBV18 with TRBJ1-2; TRBD1 might be the D (5 bases). V dropped 2 bases and J dropped 0 bases, with 10 bases sitting between them. CDR3 length: 15 amino acids. CDR1 KGHSH and CDR2 LQKENI come from the germline V gene. The CDR3 region is CASSPRDAANYGYTF. DNA of the CDR3: TGTGCCAGCTCACCAAGGGACGCGGCTAACTATGGCTACACCTTC.

The count of this clonotype is one. Since a much larger clone is just one base distant, this may be a read error. V gene TRBV5-1 combines with J gene TRBJ2-7; 9 positions match TRBD2. V was clipped by 4 bases and J by 10 bases; unmatched bases: 15. Germline loops: CDR1 SGHRS, CDR2 YFSETQ. The length of the CDR3 is 15 residues. This CDR3 reads CASSQDLGTSRLQYF. DNA of the CDR3: TGCGCCAGCAGCCAAGACCTAGGGACTAGCAGGCTACAGTACTTC. The entire variable domain, with the rest obtained from reference TRBV5-1 and TRBJ2-7, is as follows: KAGVTQTPRYLIKTRGQQVTLSCSPISGHRSVSWYQQTPGQGLQFLFEYFSETQRNKGNFPGRFSGRQFSNSRSEMNVSTLELGDSALYLCASSQDLGTSRLQYFGPGTRLTVT.

The sample holds a few counts of this clonotype. The chain has TRBV20-1 and TRBJ2-1; D might be TRBD1 or TRBD2, each matching 6 bases. The CDR3 sequence is 13 residues long. Trimming cost V 2 bases and J 12 bases, with 17 bases left between them. The germline V gene has CDR1 DFQATT and CDR2 SNEGSKA (reference sequence). The chain's CDR3 is CSARMGGGGVQFF. CDR3 in DNA: TGCAGTGCTAGAATGGGGGGCGGCGGGGTGCAGTTCTTC.

The chain employs TRBV20-1 and TRBJ2-7; TRBD2 aligns across 15 bases. This CDR3 contains 17 residues. Germline trimming cut 6 bases from V and 3 bases from J; bases unmatched to any gene: 12. The germline CDR1 and CDR2 sequences are DFQATT and SNEGSKA (reference sequence). In DNA form, the CDR3 reads TGCAGTGCCCATCACTCCGGGACTAGCGGGGGGAACTACGAGCAGTACTTC. Residues: CSAHHSGTSGGNYEQYF.